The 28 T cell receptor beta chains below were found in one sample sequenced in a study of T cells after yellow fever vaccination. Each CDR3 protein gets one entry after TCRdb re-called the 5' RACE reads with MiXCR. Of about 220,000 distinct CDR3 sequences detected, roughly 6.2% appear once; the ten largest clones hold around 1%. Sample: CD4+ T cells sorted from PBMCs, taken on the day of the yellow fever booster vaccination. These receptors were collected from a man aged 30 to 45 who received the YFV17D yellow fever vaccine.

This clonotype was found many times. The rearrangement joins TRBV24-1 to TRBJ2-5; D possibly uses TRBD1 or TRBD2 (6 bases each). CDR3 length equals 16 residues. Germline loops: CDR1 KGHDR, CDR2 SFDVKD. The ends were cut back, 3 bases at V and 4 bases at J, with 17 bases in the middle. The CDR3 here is CATSDTGLGGLETQYF. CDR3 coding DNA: TGTGCCACCAGTGATACGGGACTTGGGGGCCTAGAGACCCAGTACTTC.

The CDR3 bases are TGTGCCAGCAACCCTGTAGCGGGAGGGCTGGGGGGGAATGAGCAGTTCTTC. This gives the protein CASNPVAGGLGGNEQFF. J is TRBJ2-1 and V is TRBV7-2, with 11 nucleotides matching TRBD2. The CDR3 has 17 residues. Germline lookup yields CDR1 SGHTA and CDR2 FQGNSA. After removal of 7 bases from V and 7 bases from J, the junction contained 15 bases not matched to a gene.

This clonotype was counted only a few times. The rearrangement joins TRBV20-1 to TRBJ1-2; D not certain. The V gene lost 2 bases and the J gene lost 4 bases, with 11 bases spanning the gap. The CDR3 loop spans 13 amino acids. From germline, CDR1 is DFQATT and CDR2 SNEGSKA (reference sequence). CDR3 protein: CSARPGRGYGYTF. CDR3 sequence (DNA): TGCAGTGCTAGACCGGGCCGGGGCTATGGCTACACCTTC.

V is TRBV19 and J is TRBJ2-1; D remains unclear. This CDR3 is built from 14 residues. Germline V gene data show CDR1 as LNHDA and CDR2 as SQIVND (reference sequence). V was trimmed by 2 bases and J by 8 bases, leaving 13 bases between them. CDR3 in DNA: TGTGCCAGTAGTATAAGGGTAGTCCGACATGAGCAGTTCTTC. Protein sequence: CASSIRVVRHEQFF. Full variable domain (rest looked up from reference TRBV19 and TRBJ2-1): DGGITQSPKYLFRKEGQNVTLSCEQNLNHDAMYWYRQDPGQGLRLIYYSQIVNDFQKGDIAEGYSVSREKKESFPLTVTSAQKNPTAFYLCASSIRVVRHEQFFGPGTRLTVL.

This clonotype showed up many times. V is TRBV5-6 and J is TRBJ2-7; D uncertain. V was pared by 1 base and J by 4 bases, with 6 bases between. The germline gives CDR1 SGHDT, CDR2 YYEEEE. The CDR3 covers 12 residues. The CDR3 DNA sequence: TGTGCCAGCAGCTTGTTTGCTTACGAGCAGTACTTC. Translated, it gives CASSLFAYEQYF.

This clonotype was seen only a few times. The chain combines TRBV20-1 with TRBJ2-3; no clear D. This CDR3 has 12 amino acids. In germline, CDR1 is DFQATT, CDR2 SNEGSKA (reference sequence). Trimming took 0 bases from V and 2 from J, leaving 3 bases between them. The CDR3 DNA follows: TGCAGTGCTAGAGACCCCACAGATACGCAGTATTTT. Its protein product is CSARDPTDTQYF.

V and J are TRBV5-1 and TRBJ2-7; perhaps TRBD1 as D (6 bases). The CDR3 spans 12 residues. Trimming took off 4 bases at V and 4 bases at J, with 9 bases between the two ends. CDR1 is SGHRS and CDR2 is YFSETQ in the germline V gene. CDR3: CASSRTEYEQYF. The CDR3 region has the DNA TGCGCCAGCAGCCGGACAGAATACGAGCAGTACTTC. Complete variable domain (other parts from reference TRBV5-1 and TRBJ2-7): KAGVTQTPRYLIKTRGQQVTLSCSPISGHRSVSWYQQTPGQGLQFLFEYFSETQRNKGNFPGRFSGRQFSNSRSEMNVSTLELGDSALYLCASSRTEYEQYFGPGTRLTVT.

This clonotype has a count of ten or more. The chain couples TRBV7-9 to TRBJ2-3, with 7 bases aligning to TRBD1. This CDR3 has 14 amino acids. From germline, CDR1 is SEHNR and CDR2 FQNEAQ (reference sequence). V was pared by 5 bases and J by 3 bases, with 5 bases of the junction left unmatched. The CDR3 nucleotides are TGTGCCAGCAGCAAAAGACAGGGAACAGATACGCAGTATTTT. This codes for CASSKRQGTDTQYF.

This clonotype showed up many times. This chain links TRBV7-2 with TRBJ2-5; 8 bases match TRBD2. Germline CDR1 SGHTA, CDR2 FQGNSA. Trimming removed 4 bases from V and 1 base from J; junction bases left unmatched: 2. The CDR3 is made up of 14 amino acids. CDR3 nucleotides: TGTGCCAGCAGCTCAGCGGGGGTCCAAGAGACCCAGTACTTC. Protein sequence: CASSSAGVQETQYF.

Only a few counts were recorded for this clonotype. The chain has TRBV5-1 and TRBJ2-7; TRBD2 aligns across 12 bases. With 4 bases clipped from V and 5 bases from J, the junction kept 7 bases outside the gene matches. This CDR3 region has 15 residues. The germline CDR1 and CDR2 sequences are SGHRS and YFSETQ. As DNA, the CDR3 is TGCGCCAGCAGCATCCTAGCGGGAGGGCCTAACGAGCAGTACTTC. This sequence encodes CASSILAGGPNEQYF.

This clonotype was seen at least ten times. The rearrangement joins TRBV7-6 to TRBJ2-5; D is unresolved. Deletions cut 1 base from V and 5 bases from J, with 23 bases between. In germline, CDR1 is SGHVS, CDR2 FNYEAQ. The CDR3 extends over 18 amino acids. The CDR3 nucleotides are TGTGCCAGCAGCTTAGGGTCAAGAACAAAGGTCCTGGGGGAGACCCAGTACTTC. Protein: CASSLGSRTKVLGETQYF.

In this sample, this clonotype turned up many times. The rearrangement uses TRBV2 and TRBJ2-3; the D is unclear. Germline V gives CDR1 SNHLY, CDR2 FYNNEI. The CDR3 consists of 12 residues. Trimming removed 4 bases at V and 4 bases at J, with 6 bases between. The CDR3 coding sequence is TGTGCCAGCAGTGTCGGTGCAGATACGCAGTATTTT. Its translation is CASSVGADTQYF. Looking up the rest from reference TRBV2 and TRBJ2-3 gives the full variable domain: EPEVTQTPSHQVTQMGQEVILRCVPISNHLYFYWYRQILGQKVEFLVSFYNNEISEKSEIFDDQFSVERPDGSNFTLKIRSTKLEDSAMYFCASSVGADTQYFGPGTRLTVL.

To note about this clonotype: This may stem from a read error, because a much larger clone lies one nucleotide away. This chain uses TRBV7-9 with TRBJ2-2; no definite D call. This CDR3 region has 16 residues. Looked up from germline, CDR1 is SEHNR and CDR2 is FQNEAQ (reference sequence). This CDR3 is CVSSSTRAGNTGELFF. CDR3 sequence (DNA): TGTGTCAGCAGCTCGACTCGGGCAGGCAACACCGGGGAGCTGTTTTTT.

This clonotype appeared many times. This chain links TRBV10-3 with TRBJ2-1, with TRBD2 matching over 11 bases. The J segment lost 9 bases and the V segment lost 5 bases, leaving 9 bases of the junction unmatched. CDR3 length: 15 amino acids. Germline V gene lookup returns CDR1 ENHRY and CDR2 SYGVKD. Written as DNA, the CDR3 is TGTGCCATCAGTATTAGCGGGAGGGCCAACGGTGAGCAGTTCTTC. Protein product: CAISISGRANGEQFF.

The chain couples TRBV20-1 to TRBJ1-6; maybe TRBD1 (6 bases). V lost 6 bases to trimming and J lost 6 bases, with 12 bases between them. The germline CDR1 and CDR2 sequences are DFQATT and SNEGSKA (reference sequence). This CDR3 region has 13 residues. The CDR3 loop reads CSAAQGLNSPLHF. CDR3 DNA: TGCAGTGCCGCACAGGGTCTTAATTCACCCCTCCACTTT.

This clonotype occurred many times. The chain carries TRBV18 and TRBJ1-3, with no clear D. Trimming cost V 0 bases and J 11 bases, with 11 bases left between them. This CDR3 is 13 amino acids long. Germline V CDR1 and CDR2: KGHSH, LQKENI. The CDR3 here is CASSPPTGASIYF. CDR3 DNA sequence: TGTGCCAGCTCACCACCGACTGGTGCCTCCATATATTTT.

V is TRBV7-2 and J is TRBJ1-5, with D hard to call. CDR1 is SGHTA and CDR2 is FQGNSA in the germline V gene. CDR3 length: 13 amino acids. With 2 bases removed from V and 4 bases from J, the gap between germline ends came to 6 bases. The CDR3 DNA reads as TGTGCCAGCAGCTTAAACCAGAATCAGCCCCAGCATTTT. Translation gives CASSLNQNQPQHF.

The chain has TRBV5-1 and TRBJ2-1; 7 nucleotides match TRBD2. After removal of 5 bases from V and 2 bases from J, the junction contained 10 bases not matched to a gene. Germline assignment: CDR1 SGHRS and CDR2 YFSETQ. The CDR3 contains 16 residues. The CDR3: CASSPGAGEAYNEQFF. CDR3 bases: TGCGCCAGCAGTCCCGGGGCGGGAGAGGCCTACAATGAGCAGTTCTTC.

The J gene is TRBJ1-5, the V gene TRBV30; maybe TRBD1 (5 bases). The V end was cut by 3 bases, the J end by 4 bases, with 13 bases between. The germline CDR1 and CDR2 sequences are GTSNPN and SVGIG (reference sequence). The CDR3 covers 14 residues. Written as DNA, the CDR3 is TGTGCCTGGAGCGTAGGACAACCTAATCAGCCCCAGCATTTT. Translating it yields CAWSVGQPNQPQHF.

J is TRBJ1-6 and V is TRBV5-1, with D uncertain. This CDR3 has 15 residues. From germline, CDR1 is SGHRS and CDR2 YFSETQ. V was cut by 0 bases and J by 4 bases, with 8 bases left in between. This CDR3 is CASSLDASYNSPLHF. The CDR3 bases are TGCGCCAGCAGCTTGGACGCCAGTTATAATTCACCCCTCCACTTT.

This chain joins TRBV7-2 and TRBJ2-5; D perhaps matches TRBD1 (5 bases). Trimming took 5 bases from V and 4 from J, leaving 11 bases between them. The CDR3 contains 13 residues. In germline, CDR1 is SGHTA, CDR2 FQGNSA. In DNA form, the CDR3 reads TGTGCCAGCAGCCGGACACGGGCAGAGACCCAGTACTTC. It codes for CASSRTRAETQYF. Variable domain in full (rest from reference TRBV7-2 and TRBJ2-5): GAGVSQSPSNKVTEKGKDVELRCDPISGHTALYWYRQSLGQGLEFLIYFQGNSAPDKSGLPSDRFSAERTGGSVSTLTIQRTQQEDSAVYLCASSRTRAETQYFGPGTRLLVL.

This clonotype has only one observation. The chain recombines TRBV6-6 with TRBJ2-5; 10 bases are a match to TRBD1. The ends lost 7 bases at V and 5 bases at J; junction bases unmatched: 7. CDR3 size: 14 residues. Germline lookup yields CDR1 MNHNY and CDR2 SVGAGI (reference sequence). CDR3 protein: CASKWDRGKETQYF. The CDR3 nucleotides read TGTGCCAGCAAATGGGACAGGGGAAAGGAGACCCAGTACTTC.

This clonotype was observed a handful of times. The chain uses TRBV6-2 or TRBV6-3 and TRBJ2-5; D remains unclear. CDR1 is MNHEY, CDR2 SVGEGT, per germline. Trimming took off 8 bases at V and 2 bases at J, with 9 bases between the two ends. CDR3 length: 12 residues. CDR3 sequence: CASAVKQETQYF. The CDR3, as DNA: TGTGCCAGCGCCGTGAAGCAAGAGACCCAGTACTTC.

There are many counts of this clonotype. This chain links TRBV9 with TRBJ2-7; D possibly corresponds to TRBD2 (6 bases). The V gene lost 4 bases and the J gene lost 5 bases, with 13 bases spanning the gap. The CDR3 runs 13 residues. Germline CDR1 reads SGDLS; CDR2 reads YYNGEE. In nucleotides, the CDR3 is TGTGCCAGCAGCTATATATCGGGGGACGAGCAGTACTTC. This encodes CASSYISGDEQYF.

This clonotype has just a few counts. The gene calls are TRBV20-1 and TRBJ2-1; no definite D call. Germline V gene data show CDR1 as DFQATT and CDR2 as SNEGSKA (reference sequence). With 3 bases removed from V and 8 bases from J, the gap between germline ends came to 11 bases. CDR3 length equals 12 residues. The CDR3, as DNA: TGCAGTGCTAGTCCAGTTGTCCATGAGCAGTTCTTC. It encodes CSASPVVHEQFF.

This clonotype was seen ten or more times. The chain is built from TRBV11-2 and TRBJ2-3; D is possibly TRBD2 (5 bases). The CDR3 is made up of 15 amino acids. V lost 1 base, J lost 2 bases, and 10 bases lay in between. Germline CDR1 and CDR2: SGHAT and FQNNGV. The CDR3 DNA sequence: TGTGCCAGCAGCTTAGGGCGAGCGGACACAGATACGCAGTATTTT. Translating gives CASSLGRADTDTQYF.

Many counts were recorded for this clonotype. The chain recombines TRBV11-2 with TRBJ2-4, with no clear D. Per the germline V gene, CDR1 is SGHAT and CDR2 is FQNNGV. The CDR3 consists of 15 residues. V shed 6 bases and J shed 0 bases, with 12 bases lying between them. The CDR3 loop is CASSPTATAKNIQYF. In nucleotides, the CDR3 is TGTGCCAGCAGTCCTACAGCTACAGCCAAAAACATTCAGTACTTC.

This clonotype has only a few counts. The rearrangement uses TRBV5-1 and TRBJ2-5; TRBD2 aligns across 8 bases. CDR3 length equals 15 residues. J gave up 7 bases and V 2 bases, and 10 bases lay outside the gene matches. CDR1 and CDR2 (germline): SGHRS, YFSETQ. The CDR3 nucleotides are TGCGCCAGCAGCTTTGCCGACCGGGAGGGCGGGACCCAGTACTTC. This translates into CASSFADREGGTQYF.